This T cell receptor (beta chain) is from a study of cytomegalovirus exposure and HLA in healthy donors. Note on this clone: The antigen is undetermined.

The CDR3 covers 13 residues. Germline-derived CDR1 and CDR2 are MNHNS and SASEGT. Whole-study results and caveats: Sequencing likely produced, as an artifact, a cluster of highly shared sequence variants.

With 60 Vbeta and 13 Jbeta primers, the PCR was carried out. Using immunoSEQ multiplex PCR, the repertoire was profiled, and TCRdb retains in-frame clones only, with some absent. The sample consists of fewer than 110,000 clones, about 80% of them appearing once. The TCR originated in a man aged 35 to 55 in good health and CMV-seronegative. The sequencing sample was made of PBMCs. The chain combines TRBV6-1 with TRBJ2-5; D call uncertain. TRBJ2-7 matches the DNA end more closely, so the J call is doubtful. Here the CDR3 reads CASSDRVTYEQYF. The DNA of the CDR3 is TGTGCCAGCAGTGATCGTGTTACCTACGAGCAGTACTTC.